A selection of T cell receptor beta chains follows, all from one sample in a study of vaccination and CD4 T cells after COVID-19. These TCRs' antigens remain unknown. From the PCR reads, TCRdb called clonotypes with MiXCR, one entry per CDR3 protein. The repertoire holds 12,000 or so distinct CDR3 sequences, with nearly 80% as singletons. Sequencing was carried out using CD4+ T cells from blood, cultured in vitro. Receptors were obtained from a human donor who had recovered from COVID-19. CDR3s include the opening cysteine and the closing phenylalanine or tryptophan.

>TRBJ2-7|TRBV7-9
CASSDPNSNPTSYEQYF
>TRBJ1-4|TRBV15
CATSRDIGATNEKLFF
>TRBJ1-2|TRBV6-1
CASSSPPRPQNRVLGYTF
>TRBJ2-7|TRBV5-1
CASKTGAEQYF